In its sample, the clone carrying this TCR beta chain was seen a few times. Assay: immunoSEQ multiplex PCR; the TCRdb copy retains only in-frame clones and omits some. The repertoire holds 43,000 or so clones, with about nine tenths as singletons. The CDR3 runs to 15 residues. The germline V gene encodes CDR1 SGHNT and CDR2 YYREEE (reference sequence). V was clipped by 4 bases and J by 4 bases, with 18 bases between them. This entry is derived from a study of PD-1 blockade in classical Hodgkin lymphoma. No patient escaped relapse after autologous stem cell transplantation, and brentuximab vedotin exposure varied.

This TCR derives from a human donor with classical Hodgkin lymphoma. The sequenced sample was peripheral blood mononuclear cells (PBMCs), obtained at baseline. V usage is TRBV5-4 and J usage is TRBJ2-7; D may match TRBD1 or TRBD2 (5 bases each). The CDR3 DNA sequence: TGTGCCAGCAGCCGGCCTGGGGGTGAGGGTTACGAGCAGTACTTC. Its protein is CASSRPGGEGYEQYF. Together with reference TRBV5-4 and TRBJ2-7, the CDR3 gives the full variable domain: ETGVTQSPTHLIKTRGQQVTLRCSSQSGHNTVSWYQQALGQGPQFIFQYYREEENGRGNFPPRFSGLQFPNYSSELNVNALELDDSALYLCASSRPGGEGYEQYFGPGTRLTVT.